This T cell receptor (beta chain) derives from a study of blood T cell dynamics during melanoma immunotherapy. Clones were read by immunoSEQ multiplex PCR, and TCRdb kept only the in-frame ones, dropping some. The sample has about 19,000 clones; around 90% are singletons. This clone was seen only once. Indicated time point: week 3, after first cycle of checkpoint inhibitor. Response was assessed by RECIST 1.1 at 12 weeks, except a couple of rapid progressors. This sample comprised blood, obtained from a patient treated with checkpoint blockade. This TCR derives from a human donor with melanoma.

The CDR3 sequence: CASSYSEARGSYGYTF. DNA for the CDR3: TGTGCCAGCAGTTACTCGGAGGCTCGAGGGAGCTATGGCTACACCTTC. The chain employs TRBV6-6 and TRBJ1-2; no clear D gene. V was trimmed by 0 bases and J by 4 bases, leaving 15 bases between them. The CDR3 is 16 amino acids. The germline CDR1 and CDR2 sequences are MNHNY and SVGAGI (reference sequence).